This TCR beta chain is drawn from a study of T cells in Graves' hyperthyroidism and ophthalmopathy. Study as a whole: Initial diagnosis, before any treatment, was when peripheral blood was collected.

The source material, RNA transcripts, was used to amplify TCR beta CDR3 regions. HTBI primers drove first-round RT-PCR of the TCR CDR3. TCRdb processed the multiplex PCR reads anew with MiXCR; each CDR3 protein has one entry. The sample records around 690,000 distinct CDR3 sequences, roughly 17% being singletons. Reasons for excluding patients were uncontrolled infection, other autoimmune disease, pregnancy or lactation. Each diagnosis was grounded in clinical symptoms, serum thyroxine and TRAb, thyroid ultrasound, and orbital computed tomography. The authors took PBMCs from roughly 9.5 ml fresh peripheral blood. There are many counts of this clonotype. Trimming took off 1 base at V and 2 bases at J, with 9 bases between the two ends. Germline assignment: CDR1 MDHEN and CDR2 SYDVKM. This CDR3 is built from 15 residues.

The specimen was blood. The gene calls are TRBV28 and TRBJ1-5; D uncertain. The clonotype originates from a man in his fifties or sixties with Graves' hyperthyroidism. The CDR3 protein is CASSLFGGGNQPQHF. CDR3 nucleotides: TGTGCCAGCAGTTTATTCGGTGGGGGCAATCAGCCCCAGCATTTT.